This T cell receptor beta chain was found in a study of T cell changes during pregnancy in multiple sclerosis. The germline V and J ends were trimmed by 1 base and 9 bases, with 10 bases remaining between them. CDR1 and CDR2 from the germline V gene are LNHDA and SQIVND (reference sequence). The CDR3 spans 13 residues. Profiled with immunoSEQ multiplex PCR; TCRdb holds only in-frame clones, not every one. The sample has under 95,000 clones, around 92% seen once. The starting material was peripheral blood, obtained after pregnancy. This TCR derives from a female donor with multiple sclerosis, enrolled in a pregnancy study. The V gene is TRBV19, the J gene TRBJ2-1, with D perhaps TRBD1 (6 bases). DNA of the CDR3: TGTGCCAGTAGTATAGTCGAAGGGGGTGAGCAGTTCTTC. This encodes CASSIVEGGEQFF.